This T cell receptor beta chain was captured in a study of immune heterogeneity within non-small cell lung tumors. This clonotype was observed at least ten times. Its antigen is unidentified. At 550 to 700 ng per sample, bulk tumor genomic DNA provided the template. Surgery yielded several widely spaced biopsies per primary tumor. Curative surgery was performed on patients who had untreated, newly diagnosed non-small cell lung cancer. This CDR3 comprises 15 residues. Deletions cut 5 bases from V and 3 bases from J, with 14 bases between. The germline gives CDR1 MNHEY, CDR2 SMNVEV (reference sequence). The study, taken as a whole, reports: The study found identical dominant CDR3 beta clonotypes recurring across tumor sites within a patient, alongside site-unique high-frequency clones. Although only moderate, the correlation of local T-cell clonality with local tumor mutational burden was significant (R 0.3 to 0.4).

The TCR beta CDR3 region underwent multiplex PCR amplification with 32 V and 13 J primers. TCRdb fed the multiplex PCR reads into MiXCR, producing one record per CDR3 protein. Among roughly 6,000 distinct CDR3 sequences, 21% were seen once, and the ten largest hold 9% to 10%. The V gene is TRBV27, the J gene TRBJ2-4; D perhaps matches TRBD1 (6 bases). Sequenced material: lung tumor tissue. The source is a woman aged 55-75 years with non-small cell lung cancer. For the CDR3, the DNA is TGTGCCAGCAGTCCCTTAAGGACAGACAAAAACATTCAGTACTTC. This codes for CASSPLRTDKNIQYF.